These 19 T cell receptor beta chains came from one sample sequenced in a study of blood T cell repertoires in COVID-19. Some clones are missing from TCRdb's copy, which holds only in-frame ones; the method was immunoSEQ multiplex PCR. The profile shows about 180,000 clones, just under 90% of them singletons. Source material: peripheral blood. Receptors were obtained from a woman in her 70s with COVID-19, enrolled during active disease.

This chain links TRBV5-6 with TRBJ1-2, with 7 bases identical to TRBD1. This CDR3 contains 14 residues. Germline V gene data show CDR1 as SGHDT and CDR2 as YYEEEE. The V segment lost 4 bases and the J segment 8 bases; nucleotides outside the gene matches: 11. The CDR3 DNA reads TGTGCCAGCAGCGGCGACAGGGATCGGGGAGGCTACACCTTC. Encoded protein: CASSGDRDRGGYTF.

This chain joins TRBV2 and TRBJ2-7; 9 positions match TRBD2. Trimming removed 8 bases from V and 4 bases from J; junction bases left unmatched: 3. Germline lookup yields CDR1 SNHLY and CDR2 FYNNEI. The CDR3 spans 12 residues. In DNA form, the CDR3 reads TGTGCCAGCGGGACTAGCAGATACGAGCAGTACTTC. The encoded protein is CASGTSRYEQYF.

The V gene is TRBV29-1, the J gene TRBJ1-1; D remains ambiguous. The CDR3 has 12 amino acids. The germline V and J ends were trimmed by 5 bases and 7 bases, with 14 bases remaining between them. Per germline, CDR1 SQVTM and CDR2 ANQGSEA. In DNA, the CDR3 is TGCAGCGTTTGGAGGTCGGCGGATGAAGCTTTCTTT. It is translated as CSVWRSADEAFF. The whole variable domain, remainder taken from reference TRBV29-1 and TRBJ1-1, is SAVISQKPSRDICQRGTSLTIQCQVDSQVTMMFWYRQQPGQSLTLIATANQGSEATYESGFVIDKFPISRPNLTFSTLTVSNMSPEDSSIYLCSVWRSADEAFFGQGTRLTVV.

The chain joins TRBV7-9 to TRBJ1-1; TRBD1 matches at 12 bases. The CDR3 sequence is 17 residues long. The V gene's germline CDR1 is SEHNR and CDR2 FQNEAQ (reference sequence). J gave up 1 base and V 5 bases, and 8 bases lay outside the gene matches. DNA of the CDR3: TGTGCCAGCAGCCCATACCGGGACAGGGGGCGGAACACTGAAGCTTTCTTT. Protein: CASSPYRDRGRNTEAFF.

The genes are TRBV7-9 and TRBJ1-6; 8 nucleotides align to TRBD1. Germline V gene data show CDR1 as SEHNR and CDR2 as FQNEAQ (reference sequence). The CDR3 loop spans 16 amino acids. J was trimmed by 7 bases and V by 5 bases; bases with no gene match: 10. The CDR3 protein is CASSLYDRGGNSPLHF. CDR3 in DNA: TGTGCCAGCAGCCTATATGACAGGGGTGGGAATTCACCCCTCCACTTT.

The rearrangement joins TRBV5-1 to TRBJ1-2; the D gene is possibly TRBD1 (6 bases). V lost 5 bases and J 5 bases, leaving 16 bases between the germline ends. This CDR3 contains 14 residues. Looked up from germline, CDR1 is SGHRS and CDR2 is YFSETQ. CDR3 loop: CASRSGTTTYGYTF. In nucleotides, the CDR3 is TGCGCCAGCAGGTCCGGGACAACGACTTATGGCTACACCTTC.

This rearrangement joins TRBV24-1 to TRBJ2-7; D perhaps matches TRBD1 (8 bases). There are 18 residues in the CDR3. The germline V gene has CDR1 KGHDR and CDR2 SFDVKD. Between the trimmed V and J ends, which lost 5 bases and 2 bases, there was a span of 24 bases. CDR3 sequence: CATSAGGLSSGRPYEQYF. The DNA of the CDR3 is TGTGCCACCAGTGCAGGGGGCCTAAGTAGCGGGCGCCCCTACGAGCAGTACTTC.

This rearrangement joins TRBV5-6 to TRBJ2-1; the D gene is possibly TRBD1 (7 bases). Between the trimmed V and J ends, which lost 1 base and 0 bases, there was a span of 11 bases. CDR1 is SGHDT and CDR2 is YYEEEE in the germline V gene. The CDR3 contains 16 residues. CDR3 protein: CASSLWQGGSYNEQFF. DNA of the CDR3: TGTGCCAGCAGCTTGTGGCAGGGGGGCTCCTACAATGAGCAGTTCTTC.

The V gene is TRBV19, the J gene TRBJ2-5; TRBD1 matches at 11 bases. Germline trimming cut 4 bases from V and 5 bases from J; bases unmatched to any gene: 9. The CDR3 has 16 residues. CDR1 and CDR2 from the germline V gene are LNHDA and SQIVND (reference sequence). The CDR3 DNA reads as TGTGCCAGTAGTAGTGGGACAGGGGGGTCGTGGGAGACCCAGTACTTC. This sequence encodes CASSSGTGGSWETQYF.

This chain joins TRBV7-8 and TRBJ2-1, with D tentatively TRBD2 (5 bases). V gave up 5 bases and J gave up 10 bases, with 21 bases separating them. The CDR3 has 15 residues. Per germline, CDR1 SGHVS and CDR2 FQNEAQ. This CDR3 is CASSRGASPNWEQFF. In DNA, the CDR3 is TGTGCCAGCAGCCGAGGAGCTAGCCCAAACTGGGAGCAGTTCTTC.

The chain's CDR3 is CASSPGREPYNEQFF. Written as DNA, the CDR3 is TGTGCCAGCAGCCCTGGGAGGGAGCCCTACAATGAGCAGTTCTTC. This chain joins TRBV14 and TRBJ2-1; TRBD2 matches at 7 bases. The CDR3 length is 15 residues. Germline V gene sequence: CDR1 SGHDN, CDR2 FVKESK. V lost 4 bases, J lost 2 bases, and 5 bases stayed unmatched.

This chain uses TRBV7-3 with TRBJ2-1; TRBD2 aligns across 9 bases. Germline CDR1 and CDR2: SGHTA and FQGTGA. The junction had 14 bases not matched to a gene; V was cut back by 5 bases and J by 9 bases. This CDR3 comprises 16 residues. In DNA form, the CDR3 reads TGTGCCAGCAGCCCAACCACGGGACTAGCAAGGGGTGAGCAGTTCTTC. Amino acid sequence: CASSPTTGLARGEQFF.

CDR3 sequence: CASSQITGNYGYTF. The CDR3 DNA sequence: TGTGCCAGCAGTCAAATTACAGGGAACTATGGCTACACCTTC. The gene calls are TRBV2 and TRBJ1-2, with D possibly TRBD1 on 6 matching bases. Germline V gene data show CDR1 as SNHLY and CDR2 as FYNNEI. Trimming took off 5 bases at V and 2 bases at J, with 12 bases between the two ends. CDR3 size: 14 residues. The full variable domain, with the rest looked up from reference TRBV2 and TRBJ1-2, is EPEVTQTPSHQVTQMGQEVILRCVPISNHLYFYWYRQILGQKVEFLVSFYNNEISEKSEIFDDQFSVERPDGSNFTLKIRSTKLEDSAMYFCASSQITGNYGYTFGSGTRLTVV.

The chain recombines TRBV7-2 with TRBJ2-7; D gene ambiguous. The CDR3 is 14 residues long. The ends were cut back, 5 bases at V and 0 bases at J, with 11 bases in the middle. Germline values: CDR1 SGHTA, CDR2 FQGNSA. CDR3 residues: CASSPQASSYEQYF. CDR3 in DNA: TGTGCCAGCAGCCCTCAGGCCAGCTCCTACGAGCAGTACTTC. Combining the CDR3 with reference TRBV7-2 and TRBJ2-7 gives the whole variable domain GAGVSQSPSNKVTEKGKDVELRCDPISGHTALYWYRQSLGQGLEFLIYFQGNSAPDKSGLPSDRFSAERTGGSVSTLTIQRTQQEDSAVYLCASSPQASSYEQYFGPGTRLTVT.

CDR3 loop: CASSRDRGLTEAFF. DNA of the CDR3: TGCGCCAGCAGCCGGGACAGGGGGCTCACTGAAGCTTTCTTT. The chain joins TRBV5-1 to TRBJ1-1, with TRBD1 matching over 12 bases. The CDR3 sequence is 14 residues long. Unmatched junction bases numbered 2, after V lost 4 bases and J lost 4 bases. CDR1 and CDR2 from the germline V gene are SGHRS and YFSETQ.

The rearrangement links TRBV7-6 to TRBJ1-5; the D gene is possibly TRBD1 (5 bases). Trimming pared 2 bases from V and 0 bases from J, leaving 8 bases between. Germline V gives CDR1 SGHVS, CDR2 FNYEAQ. This CDR3 has 15 amino acids. The CDR3 protein is CASSLSGISNQPQHF. The CDR3 region has the DNA TGTGCCAGCAGCTTATCAGGGATTAGCAATCAGCCCCAGCATTTT. The full variable domain, in which reference TRBV7-6 and TRBJ1-5 provide the parts outside the CDR3, is GAGVSQSPRYKVTKRGQDVALRCDPISGHVSLYWYRQALGQGPEFLTYFNYEAQQDKSGLPNDRFSAERPEGSISTLTIQRTEQRDSAMYRCASSLSGISNQPQHFGDGTRLSIL.

The rearrangement uses TRBV28 and TRBJ1-1; D is perhaps TRBD1 (6 bases). The CDR3 is made up of 16 amino acids. V lost 6 bases to trimming and J lost 2 bases, with 19 bases between them. Germline V gene data show CDR1 as MDHEN and CDR2 as SYDVKM. The CDR3 DNA sequence: TGTGCCAGCAGACCCAACAGGGTCTCCCCTAACACTGAAGCTTTCTTT. As protein: CASRPNRVSPNTEAFF.

V gene TRBV24-1 combines with J gene TRBJ1-5; unclear D gene. CDR3 length equals 13 residues. Trimming shortened V by 4 bases and J by 3 bases, and 6 bases separated the two germline ends. The germline gives CDR1 KGHDR, CDR2 SFDVKD. CDR3 coding DNA: TGTGCCACCAGTGACAGAATCAATCAGCCCCAGCATTTT. Protein: CATSDRINQPQHF.

The V call is TRBV20-1, the J call TRBJ2-7; 7 bases map to TRBD2. Trimming at V came to 3 bases and at J to 3 bases, leaving 8 bases not matched to a gene. The CDR3 runs to 14 residues. Germline CDR1 is DFQATT and CDR2 is SNEGSKA (reference sequence). The CDR3 here is CSASLASGIYEQYF. The CDR3 coding sequence is TGCAGTGCTAGTCTGGCTAGCGGAATCTACGAGCAGTACTTC.